This entry lists 5 T cell receptor beta chains sequenced from one sample in a study of OX40 agonist ivuxolimab in advanced cancers. The method was immunoSEQ multiplex PCR; TCRdb's version includes in-frame clones alone and lacks a portion of them. Found here are some 130,000 clones, 75% to 90% of them singletons; the top ten hold 0.55%. This material consisted of CD4+ or CD8+ T cells sorted from blood, taken in a trial of the OX40 agonist ivuxolimab. All receptors come from an adult with an advanced solid tumor such as melanoma, head and neck, liver or kidney cancer.

This sequence joins TRBV28 and TRBJ2-7, with D perhaps being TRBD1 or TRBD2 (6 bases each). Germline V gene data show CDR1 as MDHEN and CDR2 as SYDVKM. The ends were cut back, 6 bases at V and 6 bases at J, with 18 bases in the middle. The CDR3 is 14 amino acids. This chain's CDR3 is CASSWRPRGGEQYF. The CDR3 DNA reads TGTGCCAGCAGCTGGCGGCCCAGGGGAGGCGAGCAGTACTTC.

This chain's CDR3 is CASSTGGEMTQYF. CDR3 DNA: TGTGCCAGCAGCACTGGGGGGGAGATGACCCAGTACTTC. V usage is TRBV11-2 and J usage is TRBJ2-5; 7 nucleotides align to TRBD2. Looked up from germline, CDR1 is SGHAT and CDR2 is FQNNGV. The length of the CDR3 is 13 residues. The V gene end was trimmed by 5 bases and the J gene end by 7 bases; junction bases not matched to a gene: 7.

The V call is TRBV28, the J call TRBJ2-5; D is perhaps TRBD1 or TRBD2 (5 bases each). V shed 7 bases and J shed 6 bases, with 12 bases lying between them. The CDR3 length is 12 residues. Looked up from germline, CDR1 is MDHEN and CDR2 is SYDVKM. CDR3 nucleotides: TGTGCCAGCACTGGGGGATTGAAGACCCAGTACTTC. Residues: CASTGGLKTQYF.

The chain combines TRBV12-5 with TRBJ2-7; maybe TRBD2 (6 bases). Trimming pared 5 bases from V and 3 bases from J, leaving 17 bases between. Germline V gene sequence: CDR1 LGHNT, CDR2 FRNRAP. The CDR3 runs to 15 residues. The CDR3 region has the DNA TGTGCTAGTGGTCCCTCGGGACGGGGGTTCTACGAGCAGTACTTC. The encoded protein is CASGPSGRGFYEQYF.

The chain joins TRBV2 to TRBJ2-5; 8 bases are a match to TRBD2. V lost 11 bases and J lost 6; bases outside the gene matches: 8. Looked up from germline, CDR1 is SNHLY and CDR2 is FYNNEI. This CDR3 spans 12 amino acids. CDR3 nucleotide sequence: TGTGCCGGGGCTAGCGGGCGGCAGACCCAGTACTTC. It translates to CAGASGRQTQYF.